What follows are 23 T cell receptor beta chains derived from one specimen sequenced in a study of T cells expressing NK-cell markers. TCRdb re-called the 5' RACE reads and shows each CDR3 protein once, DNA omitted. The listing contains almost 450,000 distinct CDR3 sequences. The sequenced sample was blood T cells: a sorted CD56 or NKG2C T cell subset, CD4+ or CD8+ T cells, or bulk PBMC T cells (not recorded which). The receptor set was obtained from a woman aged 18-70 years in good health.

The chain combines TRBV5-1 with TRBJ2-7. The CDR3 covers 13 residues. The germline V gene has CDR1 SGHRS and CDR2 YFSETQ. Here the CDR3 reads CASSFISSYEQYF. Full variable domain (remainder filled in from reference TRBV5-1 and TRBJ2-7): KAGVTQTPRYLIKTRGQQVTLSCSPISGHRSVSWYQQTPGQGLQFLFEYFSETQRNKGNFPGRFSGRQFSNSRSEMNVSTLELGDSALYLCASSFISSYEQYFGPGTRLTVT.

V is TRBV5-1 and J is TRBJ2-7; TCRdb selects TRBD1, and the lack of DNA leaves this call unchecked. Germline V lookup: CDR1 SGHRS, CDR2 YFSETQ. The CDR3 is 14 amino acids. CDR3 loop: CASRPTGSLREQYF. Full variable domain (rest looked up from reference TRBV5-1 and TRBJ2-7): KAGVTQTPRYLIKTRGQQVTLSCSPISGHRSVSWYQQTPGQGLQFLFEYFSETQRNKGNFPGRFSGRQFSNSRSEMNVSTLELGDSALYLCASRPTGSLREQYFGPGTRLTVT.

The CDR3 sequence: CSVETGGFGYTF. V gene TRBV29-1 combines with J gene TRBJ1-2; TCRdb outputs TRBD1, but without DNA this stays unchecked. Germline V gene lookup returns CDR1 SQVTM and CDR2 ANQGSEA. The CDR3 has 12 amino acids.

The V and J genes are TRBV5-1 and TRBJ1-2. Looked up from germline, CDR1 is SGHRS and CDR2 is YFSETQ. CDR3 length: 12 residues. The chain's CDR3 is CASSPESEGYTF.

This chain joins TRBV4-1 and TRBJ2-5; TCRdb calls TRBD2, which cannot be checked without DNA. The CDR3 totals 15 residues. CDR1 and CDR2 (germline): MGHRA, YSYEKL. The CDR3 loop is CASSLGLAGQETQYF.

V gene TRBV7-8 combines with J gene TRBJ1-4; TCRdb gives TRBD1 as the D gene, but with no DNA this cannot be confirmed. This CDR3 spans 14 amino acids. Germline V gene lookup returns CDR1 SGHVS and CDR2 FQNEAQ. The CDR3 is CASSQGQLNEKLFF.

This chain uses TRBV12-3 or TRBV12-4 with TRBJ2-3; TCRdb selects TRBD1, and the lack of DNA leaves this call unchecked. The CDR3 spans 17 residues. Here the CDR3 reads CASSLEGFGTSTDTQYF.

The chain links TRBV6-5 to TRBJ2-3; TCRdb calls TRBD2, which cannot be checked without DNA. The CDR3 has 16 residues. From germline, CDR1 is MNHEY and CDR2 SVGAGI. The CDR3: CASSSSGTSGTDTQYF.

The V gene is TRBV6-1, the J gene TRBJ1-2; as DNA is missing, the TRBD1 call by TCRdb cannot be tested. The CDR3 spans 15 residues. In germline, CDR1 is MNHNS, CDR2 SASEGT. CDR3 amino acids: CASSDRDGANYGYTF.

The chain joins TRBV6-1 to TRBJ1-3. The CDR3 spans 16 residues. Per germline, CDR1 MNHNS and CDR2 SASEGT. CDR3 sequence: CASSPDLHRAGNTIYF.

The chain links TRBV7-9 to TRBJ2-2. Germline assignment: CDR1 SEHNR and CDR2 FQNEAQ (reference sequence). The CDR3 totals 17 residues. The CDR3 here is CASSPDRGYGNTGELFF.

V gene TRBV20-1 combines with J gene TRBJ2-2; TCRdb's D call of TRBD2 is untestable without DNA. CDR3 length: 16 residues. Germline V gene lookup returns CDR1 DFQATT and CDR2 SNEGSKA (reference sequence). The CDR3 is CSAIQTSGGRGGELFF.

The chain carries TRBV5-1 and TRBJ1-6. The germline V gene has CDR1 SGHRS and CDR2 YFSETQ. The CDR3 covers 14 residues. CDR3 sequence: CASSLLQFNSPLHF. The full variable domain, rest sourced from reference TRBV5-1 and TRBJ1-6, is KAGVTQTPRYLIKTRGQQVTLSCSPISGHRSVSWYQQTPGQGLQFLFEYFSETQRNKGNFPGRFSGRQFSNSRSEMNVSTLELGDSALYLCASSLLQFNSPLHFGNGTRLTVT.

Frequency places this clonotype as medium-sized. This chain links TRBV20-1 with TRBJ2-3; TCRdb picks TRBD2, but there is no DNA to check that call. This CDR3 has 16 residues. The V gene's germline CDR1 is DFQATT and CDR2 SNEGSKA (reference sequence). CDR3 in amino acids: CSARPPSAPSTDTQYF.

The chain recombines TRBV15 with TRBJ2-1; there is no DNA to check the TCRdb D call of TRBD2. Germline CDR1 is LNHNV and CDR2 is YYDKDF (reference sequence). The CDR3 has 14 amino acids. CDR3 residues: CATGRGGSYNEQFF. The full variable domain, rest sourced from reference TRBV15 and TRBJ2-1, is DAMVIQNPRYQVTQFGKPVTLSCSQTLNHNVMYWYQQKSSQAPKLLFHYYDKDFNNEADTPDNFQSRRPNTSFCFLDIRSPGLGDTAMYLCATGRGGSYNEQFFGPGTRLTVL.

The chain joins TRBV5-4 to TRBJ1-1; lacking DNA, the TRBD1 call made by TCRdb goes unchecked. This CDR3 has 14 residues. CDR1 SGHNT and CDR2 YYREEE come from the germline V gene (reference sequence). The CDR3 protein is CASSLDQGGTEAFF.

This rearrangement joins TRBV12-3 or TRBV12-4 to TRBJ2-6. The CDR3 length is 15 residues. The CDR3 sequence is CASSLNSYGANVLTF.

CDR3 amino acids: CASSLALATEAFF. This sequence joins TRBV5-6 and TRBJ1-1. Germline V gene lookup returns CDR1 SGHDT and CDR2 YYEEEE. The CDR3 totals 13 residues. Full variable domain (remainder filled in from reference TRBV5-6 and TRBJ1-1): DAGVTQSPTHLIKTRGQQVTLRCSPKSGHDTVSWYQQALGQGPQFIFQYYEEEERQRGNFPDRFSGHQFPNYSSELNVNALLLGDSALYLCASSLALATEAFFGQGTRLTVV.

V gene TRBV12-3 or TRBV12-4 combines with J gene TRBJ1-3; checking the TCRdb D call of TRBD1 is not possible without DNA. The CDR3 has 17 residues. The CDR3 reads CASRSTPPGSAGNTIYF.

This chain connects TRBV12-3 or TRBV12-4 to TRBJ1-1; TCRdb designates TRBD1, a call that cannot be tested without DNA. The CDR3 totals 15 residues. The CDR3 sequence: CASSVWQGKYTEAFF.

The gene calls are TRBV5-6 and TRBJ2-5; TCRdb proposes TRBD2, but this gene call is untestable without DNA. The germline V gene encodes CDR1 SGHDT and CDR2 YYEEEE. This CDR3 region has 13 residues. CDR3 loop: CASSPGGPGPQYF.

The genes are TRBV7-2 and TRBJ1-3; without DNA, the TCRdb call of TRBD1 cannot be checked. Germline CDR1 and CDR2: SGHTA and FQGNSA. The CDR3 is made up of 14 amino acids. CDR3 loop: CASSLRGAGNTIYF.

The rearrangement uses TRBV20-1 and TRBJ1-1. Germline V gives CDR1 DFQATT, CDR2 SNEGSKA (reference sequence). CDR3 length: 15 amino acids. The chain's CDR3 is CSARPTGSSSTEAFF.